A selection of T cell receptor beta chains follows, all from one sample in a study of CD8 T cells in Susac syndrome. TCRdb reanalysed the immunoSEQ multiplex PCR reads using MiXCR and keeps one entry per CDR3 protein. The table shows about 170,000 distinct CDR3 sequences, with about 96% occurring only once. Input material: CD4+ T cells from PBMCs. The receptors were sampled from a human donor with Susac syndrome. Both conserved end residues are part of each CDR3. The D gene is left open where the match is weak. The listing skips clone size in some rows; elsewhere it reads once, few, many or a size class.

V gene	D gene	clone size	J gene	CDR3 DNA	CDR3 protein
TRBV7-2	TRBD2	.	TRBJ2-7	TGTGCCAGCAGCCTCTACGGGACTAGCGGGCCCTACGAGCAGTACTTC	CASSLYGTSGPYEQYF
TRBV29-1	TRBD1	once	TRBJ2-7	TGCAGCGTTGGGGGGGGACAGGGACTCTACGAGCAGTACTTC	CSVGGGQGLYEQYF
TRBV28	.	.	TRBJ2-1	TGTGCCAGCAGGGGACAAGGGGATAACAATGAGCAGTTCTTC	CASRGQGDNNEQFF
TRBV30	.	.	TRBJ1-2	TGTGCCTGGGGAAAAGGGGTCCATGGCTACACCTTC	CAWGKGVHGYTF
TRBV7-2	.	once	TRBJ2-7	TGTGCCAGCAGCTTAAACCCGCAGGGGGGTAGTGCACAGCAGTACTTC	CASSLNPQGGSAQQYF
TRBV20-1	.	.	TRBJ2-1	TGCGGCGTTGCCGGTCGAGCTGGCAATGAGCAGTTCTTC	CGVAGRAGNEQFF
TRBV9	.	.	TRBJ1-3	TGTGCCAGCAGCTCCTCGGTTGCAGGCACCTCTGGAAACACCATATATTTT	CASSSSVAGTSGNTIYF
TRBV2	.	.	TRBJ1-1	TGTGCCAGCAGTGTTAAAGGGCAGGGAAACACTGAAGCTTTCTTT	CASSVKGQGNTEAFF
TRBV5-1	.	.	TRBJ2-7	TGCGCCAGCAGCTTGGACAGGAGCTCCTACGAGCAGTACTTC	CASSLDRSSYEQYF
TRBV5-1	.	.	TRBJ2-1	TGCGCCAGCAGTCCGGAACAGACCTACAATGAGCAGTTCTTC	CASSPEQTYNEQFF
TRBV15	.	.	TRBJ1-5	TGTGCCACCAGCAAAGAGGCCCAGGGGATCAGTCAGCCCCAGCATTTT	CATSKEAQGISQPQHF
TRBV2	TRBD1	.	TRBJ1-6	TGTGCCAGCAGTGAGGGGACAGGGAGTTCACCCCTCCACTTT	CASSEGTGSSPLHF
TRBV20-1	.	.	TRBJ2-2	TGCAGTGCTAGACCCGACCGACGGCTGAACACCGGGGAGCTGTTTTTT	CSARPDRRLNTGELFF
TRBV20-1	.	.	TRBJ1-5	TGCAGTGCTAGTGGTATAAATCAGCCCCAGCATTTT	CSASGINQPQHF
TRBV4-3	.	.	TRBJ2-2	TGCGCCAGCAGCCAAGAAGTCCGGGCAGGGGAGCTGTTTTTT	CASSQEVRAGELFF
TRBV5-1	.	.	TRBJ1-1	TGCGCCAGCAGCGCGGGGTGGAAGGTTGGCGTCGAAGCTTTCTTT	CASSAGWKVGVEAFF
TRBV29-1	.	.	TRBJ2-2	TGCAGCGTTTTAACGTCGGGCTTTACCGGGGAGCTGTTTTTT	CSVLTSGFTGELFF